A selection of T cell receptor beta chains follows, all from one sample in a study of control samples from healthy donors and cancer patients. Only in-frame clones appear in the TCRdb table, and some are missing; sequencing was by immunoSEQ multiplex PCR. The sample consists of around 100,000 clones, about 90% of them appearing once. Input material: blood. The receptors were sampled from a woman between 45 and 65 years old in good health. Both conserved end residues are trimmed from each CDR3.

V gene	J gene	CDR3 protein
TRBV23-1	TRBJ1-2	ASSQSYFNRVYGYT
TRBV2	TRBJ2-2	ASVRERGGNGELF
TRBV19	TRBJ2-1	ASSPPTFDNEQF
TRBV2	TRBJ2-5	ASSNTGAETQY
TRBV5-1	TRBJ2-5	ASSLEVRETQY
TRBV5-6	TRBJ2-7	ASSFQGVDEQY
TRBV19	TRBJ1-5	ATRALLGSNQPQH
TRBV5-1	TRBJ2-7	ASSFEGPYEQY
TRBV7-7	TRBJ2-1	ASSAHQTDEQF
TRBV25-1	TRBJ1-6	ASSESQSSPLH
TRBV5-4	TRBJ1-1	ASSLARGQGRDGTEAF
TRBV19	TRBJ2-7	ASSARQPNSYEQY
TRBV5-6	TRBJ1-4	ASSLGSRGHGNEKLF
TRBV6-5	TRBJ1-2	ASSYSGTSDGYT
TRBV6-4	TRBJ2-3	ASSGLAGADTQY
TRBV29-1	TRBJ2-1	SVGLAGTYNEQF
TRBV2	TRBJ1-1	ASRGQPGSNTEAF
TRBV27	TRBJ2-7	ASSLDRTGSPLEQY
TRBV27	TRBJ2-5	ASSLYGPKETQY
TRBV9	TRBJ2-6	ASSDPQSQGANVLT
TRBV11-2	TRBJ2-7	ASSFIMGQALSYEQY
TRBV27	TRBJ2-3	ASSRGEGGDTQY
TRBV4-3	TRBJ1-1	ASSHGGGTEAF
TRBV10-3	TRBJ1-2	AISESLTGGSNYGYT
TRBV10-3	TRBJ1-5	AIGLDQPQH
TRBV7-9	TRBJ2-2	ASSRTSGGLGTGELF
TRBV6-5	TRBJ2-1	ASSLLTGSHNEQF
TRBV2	TRBJ2-3	ASSAGHLGTDTQY
TRBV7-8	TRBJ1-2	ASSLAAGYRRGYT